These 16 T cell receptor beta chains were sequenced from one sample in a study of T cells in women clearing cervical HPV infection. Clones were read by immunoSEQ multiplex PCR, and TCRdb kept only the in-frame ones, dropping some. This table holds roughly 48,000 clones. Sequenced: blood buffy coat. Receptors originate from a woman between 18 and 69 years old with a cervical HPV16 infection that either progressed to CIN3+ or cleared (not recorded which).

Of note for this clone: The read stops 3 residues short of the end of the CDR3; the missing end is completed from the germline J gene. The chain couples TRBV30 to TRBJ1-6; 8 bases match TRBD1. Per the germline V gene, CDR1 is GTSNPN and CDR2 is SVGIG (reference sequence). V shed 3 bases, J shed 9 bases, and the junction held 13 bases outside the gene matches. This CDR3 is built from 16 residues. The CDR3 here is CAWRLQGALATSPLHF. CDR3 bases read: TGTGCCTGGAGGCTGCAGGGGGCGCTTGCCACTTCACCC.

As for this clone: The CDR3 extends 3 residues past the end of the read, so its final part is completed from the germline J gene. The chain has TRBV9 and TRBJ2-5, with 8 nucleotides matching TRBD1. J was trimmed by 3 bases and V by 0 bases; bases with no gene match: 1. Germline V gives CDR1 SGDLS, CDR2 YYNGEE. This CDR3 region has 14 residues. The DNA read from the CDR3 is TGTGCCAGCAGCGTAGAGGACAGGGAAGAGACC. This sequence encodes CASSVEDREET. The entire CDR3 is CASSVEDREETQYF. Looking up the rest from reference TRBV9 and TRBJ2-5 gives the full variable domain: DSGVTQTPKHLITATGQRVTLRCSPRSGDLSVYWYQQSLDQGLQFLIQYYNGEERAKGNILERFSAQQFPDLHSELNLSSLELGDSALYFCASSVEDREETQYFGPGTRLLVL.

Notes on this clone: The read stops 3 residues short of the end of the CDR3; the missing end is completed from the germline J gene. The rearrangement joins TRBV30 to TRBJ2-7; D is unclear. With 2 bases removed from V and 6 bases from J, the gap between germline ends came to 14 bases. This CDR3 has 13 residues. Germline V gives CDR1 GTSNPN, CDR2 SVGIG (reference sequence). Partial CDR3 DNA: TGTGCCTGGAGTTTCGGTCCGGCGGCCGAG. This sequence encodes CAWSFGPAAE. The whole CDR3 protein reads CAWSFGPAAEQYF.

Concerning this clone: The read falls 3 residues short of the CDR3 end, and the missing part is taken from the germline J gene. This sequence joins TRBV27 and TRBJ2-1; TRBD2 matches at 10 bases. The germline CDR1 and CDR2 sequences are MNHEY and SMNVEV (reference sequence). V shed 0 bases and J 2 bases; nucleotides not matched to a gene: 1. The CDR3 is 16 amino acids. CDR3: CASSLSSGRAYNEQFF. The part of the CDR3 DNA that was read is TGTGCCAGCAGTTTATCGAGCGGGAGGGCCTACAATGAG.

Notes on this clone: The missing CDR3 end, 3 residues past where the read stops, is filled in from the germline J gene. The V gene is TRBV20-1, the J gene TRBJ2-2; TRBD2 aligns across 11 bases. The length of the CDR3 is 17 residues. Looked up from germline, CDR1 is DFQATT and CDR2 is SNEGSKA (reference sequence). J was trimmed by 1 base and V by 3 bases; bases with no gene match: 7. The CDR3 reads CSARVTSGDLNTGELFF. The CDR3 DNA, read in part, is TGCAGTGCTAGGGTGACTAGCGGGGATTTGAACACCGGGGAG.

The CDR3 region is CASSLGQGLEQFF. The CDR3 DNA, read in part, is TGTGCCAGCAGCTTAGGTCAGGGTCTTGAG. The V and J genes are TRBV7-2 and TRBJ2-1; D possibly corresponds to TRBD1 (5 bases). The read stops 3 residues short of the end of the CDR3; the missing end is completed from the germline J gene. V lost 1 base, J lost 9 bases, and 10 bases lay in between. Germline-derived CDR1 and CDR2 are SGHTA and FQGNSA. The CDR3 is 13 amino acids.

A remark on this clone: The read falls 3 residues short of the CDR3 end, and the missing part is taken from the germline J gene. This sequence joins TRBV28 and TRBJ1-5; D might be TRBD1 (5 bases). V was pared by 6 bases and J by 6 bases, with 18 bases between. The CDR3 extends over 15 amino acids. Germline CDR1 and CDR2: MDHEN and SYDVKM. The CDR3 region is CASRYGHTGFQPQHF. CDR3 DNA, as far as it was read: TGTGCCAGCAGGTACGGACATACCGGGTTTCAGCCC.

As to this clone: Read sequence stops 3 residues before the CDR3 end, and the germline J gene provides the missing end. V and J are TRBV15 and TRBJ2-7, with D possibly being TRBD1 (6 bases). In germline, CDR1 is LNHNV, CDR2 YYDKDF (reference sequence). V lost 2 bases, J lost 0 bases, and 11 bases lay in between. The CDR3 totals 15 residues. CDR3 DNA, as far as it was read: TGTGCCACCAGCAGATACGGGACACTCTCCTACGAG. The encoded protein is CATSRYGTLSYE. The CDR3 in full is CATSRYGTLSYEQYF.

A remark on this clone: The CDR3 goes on 3 residues after the read ends, and that part is filled in from the germline J gene. The chain employs TRBV6-2 or TRBV6-3 and TRBJ1-4; the match to TRBD1 covers 8 bases. V was clipped by 10 bases and J by 5 bases; unmatched bases: 6. CDR1 is MNHEY and CDR2 is SVGEGT in the germline V gene. The length of the CDR3 is 13 residues. Partial CDR3 DNA: TGTGCCACCGGACAGGGTACGAATGAAAAA. Translated: CATGQGTNEK. The entire CDR3 protein is CATGQGTNEKLFF.

As concerns this clone: Coverage ceases 3 residues before the CDR3 finishes, and the germline J gene fills in the end. The chain links TRBV30 to TRBJ1-4, with D perhaps matching TRBD1 (5 bases). The germline V gene encodes CDR1 GTSNPN and CDR2 SVGIG (reference sequence). CDR3 length equals 13 residues. V dropped 4 bases and J dropped 7 bases, with 13 bases sitting between them. CDR3 protein: CAWTSLRGEKLFF. CDR3 bases read: TGTGCCTGGACTTCTTTAAGGGGTGAAAAA.

As regards this clone: The read ends 3 residues early relative to the CDR3; the germline J gene fills the gap. This chain joins TRBV30 and TRBJ1-2, with a weak D call TRBD1 (5 bases). The CDR3 is 13 residues long. V lost 4 bases and J 3 bases, leaving 12 bases between the germline ends. CDR1 and CDR2 from the germline V gene are GTSNPN and SVGIG (reference sequence). CDR3 sequence: CAWTHQGDYGYTF. The CDR3 DNA, read in part, is TGTGCCTGGACCCATCAGGGCGACTATGGC.

The part of the CDR3 DNA that was read is TGCGCCAGCAGCGGAGACAGGGGGGATGACGAG. It encodes CASSGDRGDDE. The full CDR3 protein reads CASSGDRGDDEQYF. The V gene is TRBV5-1, the J gene TRBJ2-7; the match to TRBD1 covers 9 bases. The read gets to within 3 residues of the CDR3 end, and the germline J gene fills in the rest. CDR3 length: 14 amino acids. The trim removed 4 bases at V and 5 bases at J, leaving 7 bases unmatched. The germline gives CDR1 SGHRS, CDR2 YFSETQ. Variable domain in full (rest from reference TRBV5-1 and TRBJ2-7): KAGVTQTPRYLIKTRGQQVTLSCSPISGHRSVSWYQQTPGQGLQFLFEYFSETQRNKGNFPGRFSGRQFSNSRSEMNVSTLELGDSALYLCASSGDRGDDEQYFGPGTRLTVT.

Remarks on this clone: With the read ending 3 residues before the CDR3 end, the germline J gene is used to fill in that end. This chain uses TRBV18 with TRBJ2-5, with 7 bases fitting TRBD1. The junction had 4 bases not matched to a gene; V was cut back by 4 bases and J by 2 bases. The CDR3 is 14 residues long. The germline V gene has CDR1 KGHSH and CDR2 LQKENI. The CDR3 here is CASSRVGQQETQYF. The covered CDR3 bases are TGTGCCAGCTCACGTGTGGGACAGCAAGAGACC.

Concerning this clone itself: The read stops 3 residues short of the end of the CDR3; the missing end is completed from the germline J gene. The chain couples TRBV29-1 to TRBJ1-1; D ambiguous. The CDR3 length is 12 residues. Germline values: CDR1 SQVTM, CDR2 ANQGSEA. The chain's CDR3 is CSVEDPPGGAFF. The covered CDR3 bases are TGCAGCGTTGAGGATCCGCCAGGAGGG. Full variable domain (remainder filled in from reference TRBV29-1 and TRBJ1-1): SAVISQKPSRDICQRGTSLTIQCQVDSQVTMMFWYRQQPGQSLTLIATANQGSEATYESGFVIDKFPISRPNLTFSTLTVSNMSPEDSSIYLCSVEDPPGGAFFGQGTRLTVV.

The DNA read from the CDR3 is TGTGCCAGCAGCTTAGTGCGGGGGGAGACC. It codes for CASSLVRGET. The complete CDR3 reads CASSLVRGETQYF. The J gene is TRBJ2-5, the V gene TRBV11-3; 7 nucleotides align to TRBD2. The read finishes 3 residues shy of the CDR3 end, and the germline J gene is used to complete it. The CDR3 runs to 13 residues. With V trimmed by 1 base and J by 5 bases, 1 base remained unmatched. Germline CDR1 and CDR2: SGHNT and YENEEA.

In the case of this clone: The sequence runs out 3 residues before the end of the CDR3; the remainder is reconstructed from the germline J gene. The rearrangement uses TRBV5-4 and TRBJ1-4, with 8 bases that match TRBD1. Germline assignment: CDR1 SGHNT and CDR2 YYREEE (reference sequence). CDR3 length: 14 residues. V was clipped by 2 bases and J by 6 bases; unmatched bases: 3. The CDR3 bases that were read are TGTGCCAGCAGCTTTGACAGGGGTGATGAAAAA. This sequence encodes CASSFDRGDEK. Given in full, the CDR3 is CASSFDRGDEKLFF.